The rows below give T cell receptor beta chains drawn from one sample of a study of cytomegalovirus exposure and HLA in healthy donors. The data were produced by immunoSEQ multiplex PCR, yet TCRdb's version contains in-frame clones alone and is incomplete. This table has about 100,000 clones, nearly 65% appearing once. The sequenced sample was PBMCs. The source of these receptors is a human donor in good health. Each CDR3 is given with its conserved first and last residue. A D gene is named only where the DNA matches it firmly. For some rows the clone size is stated as once, few or many, or as a class when expanded; others skip it.

TRBD1,NA,16,TRBV4-1,TRBJ1-6,TGCGCCAGCAGCCAACAGGGGGAAGGCCATAATTCACCCCTCCACTTT,CASSQQGEGHNSPLHF
NA,once,15,TRBV9,TRBJ1-1,TGTGCCAGCAGCGTAGGATCAGATCTGAACACTGAAGCTTTCTTT,CASSVGSDLNTEAFF
NA,few,13,TRBV18,TRBJ1-1,TGTGCCAGCTCGGGGGGGCCGAACACTGAAGCTTTCTTT,CASSGGPNTEAFF
NA,NA,12,TRBV11-3,TRBJ2-2,TGTGCCAGCAGACACAACACCGGGGAGCTGTTTTTT,CASRHNTGELFF
NA,NA,14,TRBV9,TRBJ2-1,TGTGCCAGCAGCGTAGAACAGCCGGAGGATGAGCAGTTCTTC,CASSVEQPEDEQFF
TRBD1,NA,14,TRBV5-6,TRBJ2-5,TGTGCCAGCAGCGCAGGACAGGGGGTCGGGACCCAGTACTTC,CASSAGQGVGTQYF
NA,NA,15,TRBV6-6,TRBJ1-3,TGTGCCAGCAGTTACGAGGGTATCTCTGGAAACACCATATATTTT,CASSYEGISGNTIYF
TRBD2,NA,13,TRBV29-1,TRBJ2-7,TGCAGCGTTTCCATAGCGGGAGCTTACGAGCAGTACTTC,CSVSIAGAYEQYF
TRBD2,NA,16,TRBV19,TRBJ2-5,TGTGCCAGTAAGCCGACTAGCGGGGGATCACAAGAGACCCAGTACTTC,CASKPTSGGSQETQYF
TRBD2,NA,17,TRBV5-1,TRBJ2-7,TGCGCCAGCAGCTTGGCCCGGATTAGCGGGAGTATCCACGAGCAGTACTTC,CASSLARISGSIHEQYF
TRBD2,NA,18,TRBV30,TRBJ2-1,TGTGCCTACCAGACTAGCGGGAGTTTTTCGTTGTTCGGGGATGAGCAGTTCTTC,CAYQTSGSFSLFGDEQFF
TRBD1,few,14,TRBV19,TRBJ2-7,TGTGCCAGCTCGACAGGGGGCGCCTCCTACGAGCAGTACTTC,CASSTGGASYEQYF
NA,NA,13,TRBV7-9,TRBJ2-2,TGTGCCAGCAGCCCGGTAGCTCCCGGGGAGCTGTTTTTT,CASSPVAPGELFF
NA,many,12,TRBV19,TRBJ2-7,TGTGCCAGTAGTATGACAGGTGACGAGCAGTACTTC,CASSMTGDEQYF
TRBD2,NA,15,TRBV19,TRBJ2-1,TGTGCCAGTAGTAGGCGGGAGGGTTCCTACAATGAGCAGTTCTTC,CASSRREGSYNEQFF
NA,NA,16,TRBV30,TRBJ1-1,TGTGCCTGGAACCCCGTAGTTGAGATTATGAACACTGAAGCTTTCTTT,CAWNPVVEIMNTEAFF
TRBD2,NA,16,TRBV2,TRBJ2-7,TGTGCCAGCAGGCCGGGACTAGCGGGAGGGCCCTACGAGCAGTACTTC,CASRPGLAGGPYEQYF